This paragraph covers one T cell receptor (beta chain) sequence. The germline V gene has CDR1 SNHLY and CDR2 FYNNEI. Trimming took off 11 bases at V and 6 bases at J, with 17 bases between the two ends. The CDR3 consists of 13 residues. Profiled with immunoSEQ multiplex PCR; TCRdb holds only in-frame clones, not every one. This table holds tens of thousands of clones, 85% to 95% found once. This record belongs to a study of control samples from healthy donors and cancer patients. The chain employs TRBV2 and TRBJ2-1; no clear D. The origin of this receptor is a woman in her 30s in good health. The sample taken for sequencing was blood. As DNA, the CDR3 is TGTGCCTGTAGCCCCTTGGTCTCCAATGAGCAGTTCTTC. Translation gives CACSPLVSNEQFF.